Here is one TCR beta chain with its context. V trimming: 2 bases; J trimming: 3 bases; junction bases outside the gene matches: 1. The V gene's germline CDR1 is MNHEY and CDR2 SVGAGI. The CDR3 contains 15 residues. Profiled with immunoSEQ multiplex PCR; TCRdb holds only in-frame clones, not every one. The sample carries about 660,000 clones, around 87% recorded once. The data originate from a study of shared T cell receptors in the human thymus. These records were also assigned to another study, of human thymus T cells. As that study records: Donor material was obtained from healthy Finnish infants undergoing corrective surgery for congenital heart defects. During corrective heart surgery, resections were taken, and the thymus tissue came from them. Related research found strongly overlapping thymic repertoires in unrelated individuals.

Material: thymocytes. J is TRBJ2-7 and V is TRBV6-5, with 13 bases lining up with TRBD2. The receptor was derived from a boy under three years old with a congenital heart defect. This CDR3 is CASSYGTSGIYEQYF. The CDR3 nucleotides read TGTGCCAGCAGTTACGGGACTAGCGGGATCTACGAGCAGTACTTC.